This T cell receptor (beta chain) was profiled in a study of blood T cell repertoires in COVID-19. Generated by immunoSEQ multiplex PCR, the TCRdb table keeps only in-frame clones and is missing some. The data contain 150,000 to 190,000 clones, about 88% of them singletons. The V gene lost 5 bases and the J gene lost 1 base, with 8 bases spanning the gap. Germline V CDR1 and CDR2: MNHNS, SASEGT. CDR3 size: 13 residues. This chain connects TRBV6-1 to TRBJ1-1; possible D gene TRBD1, 5 bases. Sequencing was performed on peripheral blood. The clonotype originates from an older woman with COVID-19, enrolled during active disease. CDR3 in amino acids: CASSQQENTEAFF. CDR3 DNA: TGTGCCAGCAGTCAACAGGAGAACACTGAAGCTTTCTTT.